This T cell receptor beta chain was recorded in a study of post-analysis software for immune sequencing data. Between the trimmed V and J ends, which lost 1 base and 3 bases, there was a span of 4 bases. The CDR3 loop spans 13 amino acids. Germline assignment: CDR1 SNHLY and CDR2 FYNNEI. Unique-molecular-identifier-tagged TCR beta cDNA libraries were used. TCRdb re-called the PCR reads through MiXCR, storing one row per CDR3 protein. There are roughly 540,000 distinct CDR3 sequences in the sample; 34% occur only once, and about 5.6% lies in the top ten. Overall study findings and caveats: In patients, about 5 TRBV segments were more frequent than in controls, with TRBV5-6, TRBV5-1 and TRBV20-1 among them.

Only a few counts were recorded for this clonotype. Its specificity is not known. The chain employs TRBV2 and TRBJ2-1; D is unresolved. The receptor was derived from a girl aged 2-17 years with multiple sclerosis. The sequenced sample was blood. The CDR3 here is CASSEEGYNEQFF. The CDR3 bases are TGTGCCAGCAGTGAAGAGGGCTACAATGAGCAGTTCTTC.